This T cell receptor beta chain was observed in a study of T-cell reconstitution after alpha-beta-depleted transplantation in children. Study results and limitations: Expanded graft clones, several hundred of them, were reportedly the source of alpha-beta T cells about two months after transplant. Day-60 TCRbeta diversity that was high in some patients was derived from surviving recipient T cells and thymic progenitors. When one year had passed after transplant, most T-cell counts and diversity came from newly produced T cells.

The sample holds many counts of this clonotype. Its antigen is currently unknown. Trimming shortened V by 0 bases and J by 2 bases, and 19 bases separated the two germline ends. Per the germline V gene, CDR1 is SQVTM and CDR2 is ANQGSEA. CDR3 size: 17 residues. As it was prepared, the TCRbeta library received unique molecular identifiers. Via MiXCR, TCRdb re-called the PCR reads, giving one row per CDR3 protein. The sample holds 600,000 or so distinct CDR3 sequences, about 21% seen once. The receptor comes from a boy under two years old who had a stem cell transplant for acute myeloid leukemia, so the T cells may come from the graft donor. The starting material was PBMCs, mostly from graft donor cells, obtained 360 days after TCRalphabeta/CD19-depleted stem cell transplant. This chain links TRBV29-1 with TRBJ1-1; D call uncertain. The CDR3 reads CSVEEWGGRDPNTEAFF. DNA for the CDR3: TGCAGCGTTGAAGAGTGGGGAGGGAGGGATCCCAACACTGAAGCTTTCTTT.